This TCR beta chain was captured by sequencing in a study of T cells in Graves' hyperthyroidism and ophthalmopathy. Together with thyroid ultrasound, orbital computed tomography, serum thyroxine and TRAb, clinical symptoms were used for diagnoses. The source material, RNA transcripts, was used to amplify TCR beta CDR3 regions. Carried out on the TCR CDR3, a first-round RT-PCR used the HTBI primer set. TCRdb independently ran MiXCR on the multiplex PCR reads; one entry per CDR3 protein. The table lists around 110,000 distinct CDR3 sequences, about 16% of them singletons. This CDR3 is 13 amino acids long. V dropped 2 bases and J dropped 5 bases, with 9 bases sitting between them. Germline V CDR1 and CDR2: SGHAT, FQNNGV. Regarding the study as a whole: Most thyroid clonotypes with frequency above 0.001 were detected in blood.

This clonotype was seen a handful of times. As yet, its antigen is unknown. The TCR sequence derives from a woman aged 45 to 65 with Graves' hyperthyroidism. V gene TRBV11-2 combines with J gene TRBJ2-5; D not resolved. Sequences were obtained from blood. The DNA of the CDR3 is TGTGCCAGCAGCTTAAGTAATGGGGAGACCCAGTACTTC. Amino acids: CASSLSNGETQYF.